One T cell receptor beta chain is described in this entry. Its antigen is unidentified. These data are taken from a study of blood T cells in healthy people across ages. Study outcomes and limitations: It was not known whether donors were CMV positive (a possible confounder of expanded clonotype changes). Older age went with lower TCR beta diversity per million T cells, in a roughly linear way.

CDR3 length: 14 residues. With 4 bases removed from V and 6 bases from J, the gap between germline ends came to 14 bases. Germline V lookup: CDR1 SGHRS, CDR2 YFSETQ. PCR was performed a second time for roughly 7 to 11 cycles using a sample-barcoded 5' primer and a J-beta primer mix. TCRdb ran MiXCR on the 5' RACE reads and lists one entry per CDR3 protein. The table lists more than 1,400,000 distinct CDR3 sequences, roughly 40% of them singletons. The chain couples TRBV5-1 to TRBJ2-1; D might be TRBD1 (6 bases). This TCR derives from a woman aged 18 to 35 in good health. The sample was blood. The CDR3 coding sequence is TGCGCCAGCAGCGTCCAGGGGCTTGCCAATGAGCAGTTCTTC. Encoded protein: CASSVQGLANEQFF. The whole variable domain, remainder taken from reference TRBV5-1 and TRBJ2-1, is KAGVTQTPRYLIKTRGQQVTLSCSPISGHRSVSWYQQTPGQGLQFLFEYFSETQRNKGNFPGRFSGRQFSNSRSEMNVSTLELGDSALYLCASSVQGLANEQFFGPGTRLTVL.